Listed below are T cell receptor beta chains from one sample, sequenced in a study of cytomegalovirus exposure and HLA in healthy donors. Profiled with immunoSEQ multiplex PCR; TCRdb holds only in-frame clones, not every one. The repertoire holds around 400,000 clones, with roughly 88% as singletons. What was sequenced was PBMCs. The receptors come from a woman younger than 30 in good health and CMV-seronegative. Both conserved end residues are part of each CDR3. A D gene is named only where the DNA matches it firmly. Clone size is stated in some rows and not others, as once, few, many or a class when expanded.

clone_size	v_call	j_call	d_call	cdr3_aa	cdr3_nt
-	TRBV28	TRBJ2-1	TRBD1	CASSRQGANDEQFF	TGTGCCAGCAGCCGACAGGGGGCAAACGATGAGCAGTTCTTC
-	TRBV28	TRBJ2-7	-	CASSPSLGGYEQYF	TGTGCCAGCAGCCCAAGTCTCGGGGGATACGAGCAGTACTTC
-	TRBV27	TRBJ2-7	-	CASSLSSVAYEQYF	TGTGCCAGCAGTTTATCGTCGGTAGCCTACGAGCAGTACTTC
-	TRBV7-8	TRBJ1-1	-	CASTNTGTTAFF	TGTGCCAGCACCAACACCGGGACTACAGCTTTCTTT
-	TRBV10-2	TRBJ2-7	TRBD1	CASSEQGDEQYF	TGCGCCAGCAGTGAGCAGGGGGACGAGCAGTACTTC
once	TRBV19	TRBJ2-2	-	CASSIWAANTGELFF	TGTGCCAGTAGTATTTGGGCAGCGAACACCGGGGAGCTGTTTTTT
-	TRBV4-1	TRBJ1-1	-	CASSQDPAGTEAFF	TGCGCCAGCAGCCAAGATCCCGCGGGCACTGAAGCTTTCTTT
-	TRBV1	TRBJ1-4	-	CTSSQEKKPGQGYEKLFF	TGCACCAGCAGCCAAGAAAAGAAACCGGGACAGGGGTATGAAAAACTGTTTTTT
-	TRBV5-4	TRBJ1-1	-	CASSSKSGANTEAFF	TGTGCCAGCAGCTCTAAGTCAGGGGCGAACACTGAAGCTTTCTTT
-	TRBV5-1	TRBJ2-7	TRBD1	CASSLDRGNSYEQYF	TGCGCCAGCAGCTTAGACAGGGGGAACTCCTACGAGCAGTACTTC
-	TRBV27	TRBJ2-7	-	CASSSGRVPPDSRPSYEQYF	TGTGCCAGCTCCTCTGGGCGGGTCCCCCCTGACTCTCGCCCCTCCTACGAGCAGTACTTC
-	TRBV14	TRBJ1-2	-	CASSQDIVGDYGYTF	TGTGCCAGCAGCCAAGATATAGTAGGGGACTATGGCTACACCTTC
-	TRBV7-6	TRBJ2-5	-	CASSLVLQWRVPQETQYF	TGTGCCAGCAGCTTAGTCTTGCAGTGGCGGGTGCCCCAAGAGACCCAGTACTTC
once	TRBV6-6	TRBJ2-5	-	CASLGPKETQYF	TGTGCCAGCCTGGGGCCCAAAGAGACCCAGTACTTC
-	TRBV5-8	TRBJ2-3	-	CASSLHRGRISTDTQYF	TGTGCCAGCAGCCTTCACCGGGGGAGGATTAGCACAGATACGCAGTATTTT
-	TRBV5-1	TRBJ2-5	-	CASSLKPGYGETQYF	TGCGCCAGCAGCCTTAAACCAGGGTACGGAGAGACCCAGTACTTC
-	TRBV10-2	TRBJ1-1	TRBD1	CATIEQGAGTEAFF	TGCGCCACTATAGAACAGGGGGCTGGGACTGAAGCTTTCTTT
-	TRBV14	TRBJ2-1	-	CASSRGSTSYNEQFF	TGTGCCAGCAGCCGAGGGAGCACTTCTTACAATGAGCAGTTCTTC
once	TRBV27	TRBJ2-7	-	CASSQIRDIDHEQYF	TGTGCCAGCAGTCAAATACGGGACATCGACCACGAGCAGTACTTC
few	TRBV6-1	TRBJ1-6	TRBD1	CASRPGQPNSPLHF	TGTGCCAGCAGGCCGGGACAGCCGAATTCACCCCTCCACTTT
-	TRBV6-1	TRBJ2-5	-	CASSEARGQETQYF	TGTGCCAGCAGTGAAGCACGGGGGCAAGAGACCCAGTACTTC
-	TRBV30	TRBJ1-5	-	CAWSAGLNSNQPQHF	TGTGCCTGGAGTGCGGGACTAAACAGCAATCAGCCCCAGCATTTT
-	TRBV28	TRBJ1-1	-	CASSFSGTAEAFF	TGTGCCAGCAGTTTCTCGGGAACCGCTGAAGCTTTCTTT
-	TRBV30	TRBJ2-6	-	CAWQWGRSGANVLTF	TGTGCCTGGCAATGGGGGCGTTCGGGGGCCAACGTCCTGACTTTC
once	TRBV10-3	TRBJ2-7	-	CASSPRGASSYEQYF	TGTGCCAGCAGCCCACGGGGGGCCAGCTCCTACGAGCAGTACTTC
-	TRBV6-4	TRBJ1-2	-	CASSDSSTANYGYTF	TGTGCCAGCAGTGACTCGTCCACAGCTAACTATGGCTACACCTTC
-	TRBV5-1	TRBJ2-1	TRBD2	CASSVHRDYTYNEQFF	TGCGCCAGCAGCGTCCACCGGGACTATACCTACAATGAGCAGTTCTTC
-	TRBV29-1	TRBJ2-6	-	CSVSPSGANVLTF	TGCAGCGTTAGCCCATCTGGGGCCAACGTCCTGACTTTC
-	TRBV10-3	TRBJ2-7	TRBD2	CATRHSREVNEQYF	TGTGCCACCCGTCACTCGCGGGAGGTCAACGAGCAGTACTTC
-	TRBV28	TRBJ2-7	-	CASSLFGGYSEQYF	TGTGCCAGCAGTTTATTTGGGGGGTACTCTGAGCAGTACTTC
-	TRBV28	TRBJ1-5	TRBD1	CASSPRLRDRTLKPQHF	TGTGCCAGCAGTCCCCGTTTGCGGGACAGGACCTTAAAGCCCCAGCATTTT
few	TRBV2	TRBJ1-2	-	CASSSLGGYGYTF	TGTGCCAGCAGTTCGTTGGGGGGCTATGGCTACACCTTC
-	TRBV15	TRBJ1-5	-	CATSRAGASNQPQHF	TGTGCCACCAGCAGAGCAGGGGCTAGCAATCAGCCCCAGCATTTT
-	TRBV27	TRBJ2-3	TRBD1	CASRAGQGTLTQYF	TGTGCCAGCCGCGCGGGACAGGGGACCCTAACGCAGTATTTT
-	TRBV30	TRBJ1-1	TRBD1	CAWSVPGGEYEAFF	TGTGCCTGGAGTGTACCAGGGGGCGAATATGAAGCTTTCTTT
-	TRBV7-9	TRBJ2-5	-	CASSLGGGGARPTETQYF	TGTGCCAGCAGCTTAGGAGGGGGAGGGGCCCGCCCCACAGAGACCCAGTACTTC
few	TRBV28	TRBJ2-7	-	CASSFTGRWSSYEQYF	TGTGCCAGCAGTTTTACAGGGAGATGGAGCTCCTACGAGCAGTACTTC
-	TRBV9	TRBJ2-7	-	CASSVSGVPYEQYF	TGTGCCAGCAGCGTATCAGGGGTACCGTACGAGCAGTACTTC
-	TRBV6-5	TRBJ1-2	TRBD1	CASRGAGQGAPGYTF	TGTGCCAGCAGAGGGGCCGGACAGGGGGCGCCCGGCTACACCTTC
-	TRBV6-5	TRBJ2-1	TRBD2	CASTPYGGGGNEQFF	TGTGCCAGCACCCCGTACGGGGGGGGCGGGAATGAGCAGTTCTTC
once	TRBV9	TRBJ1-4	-	CASSGDWDGGVEKLFF	TGTGCCAGCAGCGGCGACTGGGACGGAGGGGTGGAAAAACTGTTTTTT
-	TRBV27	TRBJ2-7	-	CASSLQVLYEQYF	TGTGCCAGCAGTTTACAGGTTCTCTACGAGCAGTACTTC
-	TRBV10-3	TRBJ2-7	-	CAARDNYEQYF	TGTGCCGCCCGGGACAATTACGAGCAGTACTTC
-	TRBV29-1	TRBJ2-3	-	CSVEDWKRRGRADTQYF	TGCAGCGTTGAAGATTGGAAAAGAAGGGGAAGAGCAGATACGCAGTATTTT
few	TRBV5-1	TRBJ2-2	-	CASSFGDTGELFF	TGCGCCAGCAGCTTCGGGGACACCGGGGAGCTGTTTTTT
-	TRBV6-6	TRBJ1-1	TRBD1	CASSPHGDRVEAFF	TGTGCCAGCAGTCCCCATGGGGACAGGGTTGAAGCTTTCTTT
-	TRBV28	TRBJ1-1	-	CAGTSGTEAFF	TGTGCCGGGACTTCGGGAACTGAAGCTTTCTTT
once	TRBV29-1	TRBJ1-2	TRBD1	CSVETGDNYGYTF	TGCAGCGTGGAGACAGGGGACAACTATGGCTACACCTTC
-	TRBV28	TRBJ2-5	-	CASSVQGQRETQYF	TGTGCCAGCAGTGTCCAGGGGCAAAGGGAGACCCAGTACTTC
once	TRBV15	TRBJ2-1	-	CATSSGLVLGESYNEQFF	TGTGCCACCAGCAGCGGACTGGTCCTCGGCGAATCCTACAATGAGCAGTTCTTC
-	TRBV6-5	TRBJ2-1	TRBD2	CASSSFSGRRNEQFF	TGTGCCAGCAGTTCCTTTAGCGGGAGGAGGAATGAGCAGTTCTTC
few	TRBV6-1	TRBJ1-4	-	CASSERTEGEKLFF	TGTGCCAGCAGTGAAAGGACAGAGGGTGAAAAACTGTTTTTT
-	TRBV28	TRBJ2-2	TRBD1	CASNANQGALGELFF	TGTGCCAGCAACGCCAATCAGGGGGCGCTCGGGGAGCTGTTTTTT
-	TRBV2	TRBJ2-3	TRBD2	CASSEELGLGLDTQYF	TGTGCCAGCAGTGAAGAGTTAGGACTAGGGCTAGATACGCAGTATTTT
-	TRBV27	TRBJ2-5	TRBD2	CARRKHRRGGGSETQYF	TGTGCCAGAAGAAAACACCGCAGGGGCGGGGGGTCGGAGACCCAGTACTTC